The clone carrying this TCR beta chain has a count of ten or more. Its antigen is unidentified. One entry per CDR3 protein, called by TCRdb with MiXCR from the reads. The sample gives fewer than 350,000 distinct CDR3 sequences, just under 30% of which show up once; 20% is in the top ten. These data come from a study of T cell repertoires in cytomegalovirus infection. Study-level information: The authors used CMV epitopes that were HLA-C-restricted (recently identified) and HLA-B-restricted (well studied). Matching HLA type and CMV infection were both indicated by public TCR beta signatures.

Whole-study findings and limits: Summed public TCR beta family frequency identified CMV carriers bearing the relevant HLA. The ex vivo response was dominated by HLA-C-restricted CMV-specific TCR beta clonotypes.

This CDR3 has 16 residues. J lost 3 bases, V lost 0 bases, and 3 bases had no gene match. Specimen: cultured PBMCs, collected from culture after CMV antigen stimulation. This chain links TRBV12-3 or TRBV12-4 with TRBJ2-1; TRBD2 matches 9 bases. This TCR was sampled from a human donor in good health (CMV status not recorded). Some clones in this sample may be carry-over from other donors' samples. CDR3 sequence: CASSLAGLADYNEQFF. The CDR3 region has the DNA TGTGCCAGCAGTTTAGCGGGACTAGCAGACTACAATGAGCAGTTCTTC.